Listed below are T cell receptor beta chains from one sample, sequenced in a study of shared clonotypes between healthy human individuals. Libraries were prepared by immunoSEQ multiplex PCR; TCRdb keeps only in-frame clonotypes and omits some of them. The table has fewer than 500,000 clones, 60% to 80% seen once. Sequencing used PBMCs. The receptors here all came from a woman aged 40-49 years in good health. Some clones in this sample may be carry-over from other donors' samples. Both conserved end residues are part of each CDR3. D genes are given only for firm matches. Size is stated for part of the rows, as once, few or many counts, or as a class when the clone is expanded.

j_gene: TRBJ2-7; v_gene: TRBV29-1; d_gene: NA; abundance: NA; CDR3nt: TGCAGCGTTGGGACCTCCTACGAGCAGTACTTC; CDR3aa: CSVGTSYEQYF
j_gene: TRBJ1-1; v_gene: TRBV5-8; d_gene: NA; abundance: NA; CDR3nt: TGTGCCAGCAGCTTGGTCCCGGGGGGCACGACTGAAGCTTTCTTT; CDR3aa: CASSLVPGGTTEAFF
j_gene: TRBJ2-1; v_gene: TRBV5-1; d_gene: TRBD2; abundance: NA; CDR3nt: TGCGCCAGCAGCTCCCCACTAGCGGGAGGGTACAATGAGCAGTTCTTC; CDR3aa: CASSSPLAGGYNEQFF
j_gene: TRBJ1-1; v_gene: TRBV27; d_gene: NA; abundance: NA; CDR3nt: TGTGCCAGCAGTACAGGGTTGTTGAACACTGAAGCTTTCTTT; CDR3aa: CASSTGLLNTEAFF
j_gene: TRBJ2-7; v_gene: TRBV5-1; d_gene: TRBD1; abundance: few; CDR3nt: TGCGCCAGCAGCTGGGGCCCGGGACAGCGCACCTACGAGCAGTACTTC; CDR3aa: CASSWGPGQRTYEQYF
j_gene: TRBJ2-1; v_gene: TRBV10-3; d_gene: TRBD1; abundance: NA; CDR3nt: TGTGCCATCAGTGAGTCCACAGGGGCGTCATACAATGAGCAGTTCTTC; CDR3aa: CAISESTGASYNEQFF
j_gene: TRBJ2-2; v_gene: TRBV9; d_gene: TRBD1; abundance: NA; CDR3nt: TGTGCCAGCAGCCCCTATCGTGGGACAGGGGAAACCGGGGAGCTGTTTTTT; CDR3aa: CASSPYRGTGETGELFF
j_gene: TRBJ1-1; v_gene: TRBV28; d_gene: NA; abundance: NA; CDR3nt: TGTGCCAGCAGTGTCCCAGGGTCAGGGGCTTTCTTT; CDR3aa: CASSVPGSGAFF
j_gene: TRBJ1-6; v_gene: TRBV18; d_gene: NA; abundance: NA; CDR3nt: TGTGCCAGCTCACACGAAAGCCCACAAATTCCTAATTCACCCCTCCACTTT; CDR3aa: CASSHESPQIPNSPLHF
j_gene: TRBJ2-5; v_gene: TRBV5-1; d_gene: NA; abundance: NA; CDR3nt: TGCGCCAGCAGCTCAAGGACCAGCAGGGAGACCCAGTACTTC; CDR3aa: CASSSRTSRETQYF
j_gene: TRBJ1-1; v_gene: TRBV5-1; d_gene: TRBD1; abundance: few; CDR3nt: TGCGCCAGCAGCGGACAGGGGGCCTATTCTGAAGCTTTCTTT; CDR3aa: CASSGQGAYSEAFF
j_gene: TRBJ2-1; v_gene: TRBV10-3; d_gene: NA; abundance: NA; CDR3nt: TGTGCCATCAGTGAATGGGGGCGCGGCGATGAGCAGTTCTTC; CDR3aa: CAISEWGRGDEQFF
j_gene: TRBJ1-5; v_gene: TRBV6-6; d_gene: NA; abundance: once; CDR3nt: TGTGCCAGCAGAGAGGGGGGGGGCGATCAGCCCCAGCATTTT; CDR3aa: CASREGGGDQPQHF
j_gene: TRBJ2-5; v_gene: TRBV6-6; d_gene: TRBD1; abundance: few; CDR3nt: TGTGCCAGCAGTCTTACAGGGGCCGGTACAAAGTACTTC; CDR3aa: CASSLTGAGTKYF
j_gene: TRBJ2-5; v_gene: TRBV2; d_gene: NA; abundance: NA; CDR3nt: TGTGCCAGTGGGGTAATAGAGACCCAGTACTTC; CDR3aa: CASGVIETQYF
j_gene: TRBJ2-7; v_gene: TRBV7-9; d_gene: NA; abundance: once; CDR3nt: TGTGCCAGCAGCTTAATTACCGGGACACCACCGCCGTACGAGCAGTACTTC; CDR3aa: CASSLITGTPPPYEQYF
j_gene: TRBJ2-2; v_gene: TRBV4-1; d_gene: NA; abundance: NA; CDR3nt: TGCGCCAGCAGCCAAGTACTCGGACCGGTGAACACCGGGGAGCTGTTTTTT; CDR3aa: CASSQVLGPVNTGELFF
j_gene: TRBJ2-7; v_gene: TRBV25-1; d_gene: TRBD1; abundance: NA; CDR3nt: TGTGCCAGCAGTTCACGGGGGACAGGCCCAACACCGCAGTACTTC; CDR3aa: CASSSRGTGPTPQYF
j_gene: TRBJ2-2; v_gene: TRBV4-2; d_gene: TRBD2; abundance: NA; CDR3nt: TGTGCCAGCAGCCCTTGGGGGGAGCGGGAGGTGCCCGGGGAGCTGTTTTTT; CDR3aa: CASSPWGEREVPGELFF
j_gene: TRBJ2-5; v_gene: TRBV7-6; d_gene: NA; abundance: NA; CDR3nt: TGTGCCAGCAGCTTAGTAGGGGTGGGGACCCAGTACTTC; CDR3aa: CASSLVGVGTQYF
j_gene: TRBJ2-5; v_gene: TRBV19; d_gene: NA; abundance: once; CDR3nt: TGTGCCAGTAGTTCCTCATCCCGGACATTACAAGAGACCCAGTACTTC; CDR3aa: CASSSSSRTLQETQYF
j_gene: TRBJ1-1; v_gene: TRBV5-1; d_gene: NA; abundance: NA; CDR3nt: TGCGCCAGCAGCTTGGACAGGATGAACACTGAAGCTTTCTTT; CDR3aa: CASSLDRMNTEAFF
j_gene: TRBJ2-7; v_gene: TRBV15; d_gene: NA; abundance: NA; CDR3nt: TGTGCCACCAGCAGAACTCCGACCCAGCGGAGCTCCTACGAGCAGTACTTC; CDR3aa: CATSRTPTQRSSYEQYF
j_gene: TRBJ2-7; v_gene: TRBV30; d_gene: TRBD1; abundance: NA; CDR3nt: TGTGCCTGGAACCCCGGGGCAGGGGGTAACGAGCAGTACTTC; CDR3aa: CAWNPGAGGNEQYF
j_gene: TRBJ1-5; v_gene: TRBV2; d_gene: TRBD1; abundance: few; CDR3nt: TGTGCCAGCAGTGTGACAGGGGAACAGCCCCAGCATTTT; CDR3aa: CASSVTGEQPQHF
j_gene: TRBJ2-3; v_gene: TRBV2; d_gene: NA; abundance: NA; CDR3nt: TGTGCCAGCAGTGGTAGAGGCACAGATACGCAGTATTTT; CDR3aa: CASSGRGTDTQYF
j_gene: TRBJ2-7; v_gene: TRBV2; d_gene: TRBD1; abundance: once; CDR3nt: TGTGCCAGCCATAGGGGGGACAGGGGTTACGAGCAGTACTTC; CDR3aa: CASHRGDRGYEQYF